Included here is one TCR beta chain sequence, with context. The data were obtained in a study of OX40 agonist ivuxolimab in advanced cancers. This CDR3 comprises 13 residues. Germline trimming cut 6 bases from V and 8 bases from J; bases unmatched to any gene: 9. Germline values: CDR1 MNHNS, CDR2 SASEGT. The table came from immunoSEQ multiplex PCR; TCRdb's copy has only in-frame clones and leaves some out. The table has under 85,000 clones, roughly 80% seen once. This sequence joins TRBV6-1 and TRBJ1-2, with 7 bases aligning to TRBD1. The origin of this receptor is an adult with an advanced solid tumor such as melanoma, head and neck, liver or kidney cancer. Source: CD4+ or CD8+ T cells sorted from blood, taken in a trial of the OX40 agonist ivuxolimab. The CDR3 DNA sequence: TGTGCCAGCAGGGGAGGACAGGTCTCCGGCTACACCTTC. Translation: CASRGGQVSGYTF.